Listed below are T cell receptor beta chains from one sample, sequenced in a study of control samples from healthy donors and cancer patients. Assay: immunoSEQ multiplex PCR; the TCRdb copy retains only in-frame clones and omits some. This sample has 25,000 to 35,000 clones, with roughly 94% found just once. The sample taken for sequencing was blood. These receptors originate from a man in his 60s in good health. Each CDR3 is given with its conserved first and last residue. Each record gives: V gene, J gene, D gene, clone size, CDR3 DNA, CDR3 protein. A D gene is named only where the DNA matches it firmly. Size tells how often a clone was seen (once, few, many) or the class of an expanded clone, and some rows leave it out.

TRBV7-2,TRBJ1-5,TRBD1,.,TGTGCCAGCAGCACCCGAACCGACAGGGTCGGACAGCCCCAGCATTTT,CASSTRTDRVGQPQHF
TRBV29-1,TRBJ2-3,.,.,TGCAGCGCCGGACCAGGGGGCACAGATACGCAGTATTTT,CSAGPGGTDTQYF
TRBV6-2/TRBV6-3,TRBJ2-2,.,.,TGTGCCAGCAGTCCCCCCAGGGGGGGGGCGGACACCGGGGAGCTGTTTTTT,CASSPPRGGADTGELFF
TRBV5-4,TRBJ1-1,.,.,TGTGCCAGCAGCGACGGAGGGACAAGCGCTTTCTTT,CASSDGGTSAFF
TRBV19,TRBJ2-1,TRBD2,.,TGTGCCAGTAGGGACGGGACTAGGGGTCTCAATGAGCAGTTCTTC,CASRDGTRGLNEQFF
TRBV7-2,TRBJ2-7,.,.,TGTGCCAGCAGCTTAGCTGCCTCCTACGAGCAGTACTTC,CASSLAASYEQYF
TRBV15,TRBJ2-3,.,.,TGTGCCACCAGCAGAGATCGGTGGGGAAGCACAGATACGCAGTATTTT,CATSRDRWGSTDTQYF
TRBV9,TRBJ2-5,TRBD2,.,TGTGCCAGCAGCATTGGAGGATTAGCGGGGGTCTCCGGGAAGGAGACCCAGTACTTC,CASSIGGLAGVSGKETQYF
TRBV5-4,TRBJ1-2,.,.,TGTGCCAGCAGCTTGGCCAGGGAGGTATATGGCTACACCTTC,CASSLAREVYGYTF
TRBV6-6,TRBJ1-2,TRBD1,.,TGTGCCAGCAGTTACGCAGGGGGAGATGGCTACACCTTC,CASSYAGGDGYTF
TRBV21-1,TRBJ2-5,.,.,TGTGCCAGCAGCGATGGACTAGCGGGGTTCGAGACCCAGTACTTC,CASSDGLAGFETQYF
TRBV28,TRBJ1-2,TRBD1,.,TGTGCCAGCAGGCTGGGACAGGGCTATGGCTACACCTTC,CASRLGQGYGYTF
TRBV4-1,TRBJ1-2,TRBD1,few,TGCGCCAGCAGGGGGGGGATAGGGGGCCCTAACTATGGCTACACCTTC,CASRGGIGGPNYGYTF
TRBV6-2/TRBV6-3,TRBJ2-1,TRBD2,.,TGTGCCAGCAGTAGACTAGCGGGGGTACGCTCGACATACAATGAGCAGTTCTTC,CASSRLAGVRSTYNEQFF
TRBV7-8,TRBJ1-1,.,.,TGTGCCAGCAGCTCCGGGACGGCACTATCCTTGAACACTGAAGCTTTCTTT,CASSSGTALSLNTEAFF
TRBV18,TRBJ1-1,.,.,TGTGCCAGCTCACTATCTACTAACACTGAAGCTTTCTTT,CASSLSTNTEAFF
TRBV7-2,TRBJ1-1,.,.,TGTGCCAGCAGCCCCGGGACGAGGACTGAAGCTTTCTTT,CASSPGTRTEAFF
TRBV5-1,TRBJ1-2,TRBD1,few,TGCGCCAGCAGCTGGGCAGGGGGAATGTCTGGCTACACCTTC,CASSWAGGMSGYTF
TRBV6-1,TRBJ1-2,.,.,TGTGCCAGCAGTGAAGCGCAACGGGGCTACACCTTC,CASSEAQRGYTF
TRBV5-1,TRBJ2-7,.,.,TGCGCCACGGCTCGACAGGAAACCTACGAGCAGTACTTC,CATARQETYEQYF
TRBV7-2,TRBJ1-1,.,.,TGTGCCAGCAGCCTTAACACTGAAGCTTTCTTT,CASSLNTEAFF
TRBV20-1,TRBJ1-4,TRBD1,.,TGCAGTGCTAGTCCGGGACAGGCGGGTGAAAAACTGTTTTTT,CSASPGQAGEKLFF
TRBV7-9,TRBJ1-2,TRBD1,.,TGTGCCAGCAGCTTAGGGACAGGGGGATCCAATGGCTACACCTTC,CASSLGTGGSNGYTF
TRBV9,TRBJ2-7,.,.,TGTGCCAGCAGCGTAGGGGGAGGTGGCTACGAGCAGTACTTC,CASSVGGGGYEQYF
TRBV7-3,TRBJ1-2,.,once,TGTGCCAGCAGCTTAAAAGGCATGGATGGCTACACCTTC,CASSLKGMDGYTF
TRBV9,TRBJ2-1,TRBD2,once,TGTGCCAGCAGCGTACAAGCGGGGGTTTACAATGAGCAGTTCTTC,CASSVQAGVYNEQFF
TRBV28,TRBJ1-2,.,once,TGTGCCAGCAGATCCGACGGCAGGGCTACTCTCACCTTC,CASRSDGRATLTF
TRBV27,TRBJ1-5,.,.,TGTGCCAGCAGCCAAAGGGGGGGGCAGCCCCAGCATTTT,CASSQRGGQPQHF